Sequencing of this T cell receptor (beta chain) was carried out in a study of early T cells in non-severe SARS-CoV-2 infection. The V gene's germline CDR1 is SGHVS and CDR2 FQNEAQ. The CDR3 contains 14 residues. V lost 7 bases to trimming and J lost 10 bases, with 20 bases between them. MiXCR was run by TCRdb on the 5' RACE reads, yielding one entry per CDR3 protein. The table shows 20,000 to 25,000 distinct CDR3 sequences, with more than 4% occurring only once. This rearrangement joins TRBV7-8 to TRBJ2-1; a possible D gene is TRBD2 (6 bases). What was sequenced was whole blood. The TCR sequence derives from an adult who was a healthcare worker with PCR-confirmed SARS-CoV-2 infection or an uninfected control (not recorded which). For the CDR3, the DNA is TGTGCCAGCACTCCCCTAAGGGCGACTAGAGAGCAGTTCTTC. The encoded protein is CASTPLRATREQFF. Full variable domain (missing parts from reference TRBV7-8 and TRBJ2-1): GAGVSQSPRYKVAKRGQDVALRCDPISGHVSLFWYQQALGQGPEFLTYFQNEAQLDKSGLPSDRFFAERPEGSVSTLKIQRTQQEDSAVYLCASTPLRATREQFFGPGTRLTVL.